This T cell receptor (beta chain) was sequenced in a study of blood T cell repertoires in COVID-19 (dated by TCRdb to the early 2020s). About the investigation overall: Samples from collaborators originated in the United States, Italy and Spain and spanned both the acute and convalescent phases of COVID-19. The material from the prospective study consisted of cDNA or gDNA derived from T cells, B-cell-depleted T cells, or PBMCs. The dataset comprised deeply sampled blood TCRbeta repertoires from subjects exposed to, actively infected with, or recovered from COVID-19. A freely available public database, intended as a resource for researchers studying the immune response to SARS-CoV-2, is where the repertoires were released. The samples were drawn from two sources: the first 160 participants of the ongoing ImmuneRACE study, and 1,254 subjects contributed by 6 global collaborators. Sample metadata almost always included a de-identified subject ID, COVID-19 status, age in years and sex. HLA class I and class II types, where available, came from metadata supplied by the sample provider rather than from assay-based typing. Overall study outcomes, separate from this receptor: How much clinical and demographic metadata was included differed by source and by participant, and the metadata was provided uncurated.

The immunoSEQ Assay, a bias-controlled multiplex PCR, was used to amplify TCRbeta CDR3 regions from genomic DNA. As for how the authors treated the data: Within the assay, amplification of reference gene primers was used to estimate how many nucleated cells each sample contained. To quantify the absolute abundance of each unique TCRbeta CDR3 rearrangement, sequence reads were collapsed and filtered. For each sample, productive Simpson clonality was calculated as the square root of Simpson's diversity index across productive rearrangements. Not all clones reach the TCRdb copy of this immuneACCESS table, which keeps in-frame sequences only. Checked studies attribute under half of the gap to unresolved V genes and leave the rest unexplained. That table gives V, J and clone size, and the DNA gave D and trimming. This sample comprises a few hundred thousand clones, about 80% of them detected only once. The ten largest clones add up to 3.4% of the sample.

Spanning cysteine to phenylalanine, the CDR3 consists of 13 amino acids. The kept DNA is CDR3 alone, 39 bases in frame from the first base. From a lookup of the germline V gene, CDR1 and CDR2 are SGHTA and FQGNSA. The germline ends are 11 bases apart after V is trimmed by 6 bases and J by 3 bases. Enrolling through a virtual design, the prospective study's participants ranged in age from about 18 to 89 years and lived across roughly 23 United States geographic areas. In the prospective study, cohorts were assigned on the basis of participant-reported clinical history obtained from a screening survey and a study questionnaire. For ImmuneRACE Cohort 3, a participant was defined as recovered based on two consecutive negative NP/OP PCR tests, clearance by a healthcare professional, or resolution of symptoms. Mobile phlebotomists in the prospective study collected whole blood, serum and a nasopharyngeal or oropharyngeal swab from every participant. Participants in the prospective study had the option to provide additional blood draws and questionnaires over an approximately two-month period. Before DNA extraction, blood samples from the prospective study were shipped at room temperature or frozen.

About this clone itself: What antigen it recognizes has not been identified. Base quality data are lacking; no much larger clone is found one base away.

This receptor chain uses TRBV7-2 and TRBJ1-1, with the identity of the D gene unclear. This clonotype originated in a man over 45 who had recovered from COVID-19. The sample consisted of PBMCs or T cells enriched from blood (not recorded which). The DNA reads as follows: TGTGCCAGCAGGAGGCGGGCGGACACTGAAGCTTTCTTT. This translates into CASRRRADTEAFF.